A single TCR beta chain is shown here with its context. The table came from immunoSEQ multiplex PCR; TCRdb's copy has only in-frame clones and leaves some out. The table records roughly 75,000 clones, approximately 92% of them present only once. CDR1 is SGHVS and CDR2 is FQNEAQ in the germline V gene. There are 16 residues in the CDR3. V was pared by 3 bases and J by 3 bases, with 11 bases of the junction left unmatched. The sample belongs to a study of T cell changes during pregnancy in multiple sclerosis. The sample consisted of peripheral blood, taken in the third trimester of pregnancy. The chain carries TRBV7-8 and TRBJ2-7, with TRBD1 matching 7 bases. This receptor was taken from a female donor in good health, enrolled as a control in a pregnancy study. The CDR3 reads CASSFNWAGTDYEQYF. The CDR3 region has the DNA TGTGCCAGCAGCTTTAATTGGGCCGGGACAGACTACGAGCAGTACTTC. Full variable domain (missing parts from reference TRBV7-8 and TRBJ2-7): GAGVSQSPRYKVAKRGQDVALRCDPISGHVSLFWYQQALGQGPEFLTYFQNEAQLDKSGLPSDRFFAERPEGSVSTLKIQRTQQEDSAVYLCASSFNWAGTDYEQYFGPGTRLTVT.